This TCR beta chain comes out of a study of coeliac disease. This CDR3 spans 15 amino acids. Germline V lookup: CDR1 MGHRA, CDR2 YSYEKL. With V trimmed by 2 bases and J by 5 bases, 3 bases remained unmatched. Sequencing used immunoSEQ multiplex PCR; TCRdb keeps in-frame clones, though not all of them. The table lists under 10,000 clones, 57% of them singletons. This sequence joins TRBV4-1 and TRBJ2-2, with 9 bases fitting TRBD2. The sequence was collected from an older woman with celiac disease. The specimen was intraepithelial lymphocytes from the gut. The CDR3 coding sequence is TGCGCCAGCAGCCAACGGCTAGCGGGGACCGGGGAGCTGTTTTTT. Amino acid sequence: CASSQRLAGTGELFF.